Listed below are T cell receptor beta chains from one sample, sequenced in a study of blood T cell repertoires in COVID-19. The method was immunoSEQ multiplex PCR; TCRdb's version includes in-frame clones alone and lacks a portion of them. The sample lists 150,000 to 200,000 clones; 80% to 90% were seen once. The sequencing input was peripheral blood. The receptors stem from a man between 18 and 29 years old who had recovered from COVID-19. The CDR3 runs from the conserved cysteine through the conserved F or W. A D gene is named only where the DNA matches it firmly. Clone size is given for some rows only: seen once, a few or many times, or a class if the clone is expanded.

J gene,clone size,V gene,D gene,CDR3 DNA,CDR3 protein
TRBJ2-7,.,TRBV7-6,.,TGTGCCAGCAGCTTAGACCGAGAGAGCTCCTACGAGCAGTACTTC,CASSLDRESSYEQYF
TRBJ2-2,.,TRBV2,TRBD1,TGTGCCAGCAACCTTAGGACAGGGGCAACCGGGGAGCTGTTTTTT,CASNLRTGATGELFF
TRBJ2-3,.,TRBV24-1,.,TGTGCCACCAGTGATCAAGCGGATACGCAGTATTTT,CATSDQADTQYF
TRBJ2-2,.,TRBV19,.,TGTGCCAGTAGTTCTTACGGGGAGCTGTTTTTT,CASSSYGELFF
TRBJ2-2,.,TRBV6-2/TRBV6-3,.,TGTGCCAGCAGCCCAAGGGGGGGTTGGAGAACCGGGGAGCTGTTTTTT,CASSPRGGWRTGELFF
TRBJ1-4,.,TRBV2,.,TGTGCCAGCAGGGGGGACAAGAGGAATGAAAAACTGTTTTTT,CASRGDKRNEKLFF
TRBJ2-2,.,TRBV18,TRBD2,TGTGCCAGCTCACCACCTCCGGGACTAGCGGGGGGGAACACCGGGGAGCTGTTTTTT,CASSPPPGLAGGNTGELFF
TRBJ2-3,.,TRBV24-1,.,TGTGCCACCAGTGATCCCCCCGGGAGTCGAGGCACAGATACGCAGTATTTT,CATSDPPGSRGTDTQYF
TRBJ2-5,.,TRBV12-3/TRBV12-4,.,TGTGCCAGCAGTAGGGGTCGCGGAGAGACCCAGTACTTC,CASSRGRGETQYF
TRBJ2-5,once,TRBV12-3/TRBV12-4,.,TGTGCCAGCAGTTTTTCGGAGACCCAGTACTTC,CASSFSETQYF
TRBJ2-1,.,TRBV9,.,TGTGCCAGCGAGGGGGGGACTACCTCCTACAATGAGCAGTTCTTC,CASEGGTTSYNEQFF
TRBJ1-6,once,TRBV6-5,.,TGTGCCAGCAGTAGGACAGCCACGTCACCCCTCCACTTT,CASSRTATSPLHF
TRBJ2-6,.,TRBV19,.,TGTGCCAGTAGTATAGACCCAACGAGGGTTGGGGCCAACGTCCTGACTTTC,CASSIDPTRVGANVLTF
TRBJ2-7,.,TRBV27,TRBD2,TGTGCCACCTCGGGACTAGCGGGACTCCGAAATGCCTACGAGCAGTACTTC,CATSGLAGLRNAYEQYF
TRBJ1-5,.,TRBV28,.,TGTGCCAGCAGTTTATCAGCAGGGAGGGGTCAGCCCCAGCATTTT,CASSLSAGRGQPQHF
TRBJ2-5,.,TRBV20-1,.,TGCAGTGCTACAATAGAGACCCAGTACTTC,CSATIETQYF
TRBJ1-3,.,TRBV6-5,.,TGTGCCACCAGGATTAGGGGCGACACTGGAAACACCATATATTTT,CATRIRGDTGNTIYF
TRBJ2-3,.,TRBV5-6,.,TGTGCCAGCAGCTTGCTGCAGGCACTTGGCACAGATACGCAGTATTTT,CASSLLQALGTDTQYF
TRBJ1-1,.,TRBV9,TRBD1,TGTGCCAGCAGCGCCCAGGGGGGCGCATTGAACACTGAAGCTTTCTTT,CASSAQGGALNTEAFF
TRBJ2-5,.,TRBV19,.,TGTGCCAGTAGTAACCGCAGGCAGGGGATTCAAGAGACCCAGTACTTC,CASSNRRQGIQETQYF
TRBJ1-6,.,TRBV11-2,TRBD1,TGTGCCAGCGACAGGGGCGGATCACCCCTCCACTTT,CASDRGGSPLHF
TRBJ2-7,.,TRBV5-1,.,TGCGCCAGCAGCTTGGTTCCGGGAGCAGTTCGCTACGAGCAGTACTTC,CASSLVPGAVRYEQYF
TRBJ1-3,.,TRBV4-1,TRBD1,TGCGCCAGCAGCCTTTGGGACAGGGGGCCGGCGCCTGGAAACACCATATATTTT,CASSLWDRGPAPGNTIYF